These 20 T cell receptor beta chains originate from one sample sequenced in a study of beta chain features in type 1 diabetes. TCRB transcripts that were expressed got sequenced, as all of the isolated RNA had been reverse transcribed. The assay was immunoSEQ multiplex PCR, and TCRdb's table has in-frame clones only and misses some. There are roughly 170,000 clones in the sample; around 13% occur only once, and 0.62% lies in the top ten. The sequencing input was central memory CD4+ T cells from blood. The origin of the receptors is a woman aged 18-35 years in good health.

V gene TRBV19 combines with J gene TRBJ2-1; 14 nucleotides line up with TRBD2. The CDR3 has 17 amino acids. The ends lost 7 bases at V and 6 bases at J; junction bases unmatched: 11. The germline V gene has CDR1 LNHDA and CDR2 SQIVND (reference sequence). CDR3 in amino acids: CASTPLGLAGGGNEQFF. The CDR3 bases are TGTGCCAGTACCCCACTTGGACTAGCGGGAGGAGGCAATGAGCAGTTCTTC.

This chain links TRBV5-6 with TRBJ1-2; D is possibly TRBD1 (5 bases). With 2 bases removed from V and 0 bases from J, the gap between germline ends came to 8 bases. Germline-derived CDR1 and CDR2 are SGHDT and YYEEEE. This CDR3 comprises 14 residues. DNA for the CDR3: TGTGCCAGCAGCTTTGACAGCCCTAACTATGGCTACACCTTC. Its protein product is CASSFDSPNYGYTF.

The V and J genes are TRBV11-1 and TRBJ2-7; the match to TRBD1 covers 7 bases. The germline CDR1 and CDR2 sequences are SGHAT and FQDESV (reference sequence). V was pared by 6 bases and J by 1 base, with 12 bases of the junction left unmatched. This CDR3 spans 16 amino acids. The CDR3, as DNA: TGTGCCAGCAGGCGAGGGTCCGCGACAGGGTCCTACGAGCAGTACTTC. The encoded protein is CASRRGSATGSYEQYF.

This chain connects TRBV2 to TRBJ2-1, with 9 nucleotides matching TRBD1. Per the germline V gene, CDR1 is SNHLY and CDR2 is FYNNEI. Germline trimming cut 6 bases from V and 7 bases from J; bases unmatched to any gene: 10. The CDR3 runs 15 residues. CDR3: CASRRPGQGKNEQFF. Here the CDR3 DNA reads TGTGCCAGCAGGAGGCCCGGACAGGGGAAGAATGAGCAGTTCTTC.

The chain employs TRBV19 and TRBJ2-7; D is ambiguous. CDR1 and CDR2 (germline): LNHDA, SQIVND (reference sequence). V lost 0 bases and J 5 bases, leaving 23 bases between the germline ends. This CDR3 has 18 residues. CDR3 nucleotide sequence: TGTGCCAGTAGTATAGATCTATCGGGTGAACCCCCGCATGACGAGCAGTACTTC. It translates to CASSIDLSGEPPHDEQYF.

This chain joins TRBV30 and TRBJ1-3, with D unclear. Germline lookup yields CDR1 GTSNPN and CDR2 SVGIG (reference sequence). Deletions cut 7 bases from V and 3 bases from J, with 16 bases between. The CDR3 sequence is 14 residues long. The CDR3 coding sequence is TGTGCCTCGTATTGGAGGTCCCTTGGAAACACCATATATTTT. Translated, it gives CASYWRSLGNTIYF.

This chain joins TRBV19 and TRBJ2-7, with a weak D call TRBD1 (6 bases). The CDR3 is 11 residues long. Per germline, CDR1 LNHDA and CDR2 SQIVND (reference sequence). Trimming left V 9 bases short and J 1 base short, with 7 bases between. The CDR3 reads CASGTSYEQYF. The CDR3 nucleotides are TGTGCCAGCGGGACATCCTACGAGCAGTACTTC.

This clone was observed a few times. This chain connects TRBV6-5 to TRBJ2-7, with D tentatively TRBD2 (6 bases). The V end lost 6 bases, the J end lost 2 bases, and 17 bases lay between the germline ends. CDR1 and CDR2 from the germline V gene are MNHEY and SVGAGI. This CDR3 comprises 15 residues. CDR3 loop: CASSLRSGETYEQYF. The CDR3 DNA sequence: TGTGCCAGCAGCCTACGTTCGGGGGAGACCTACGAGCAGTACTTC.

V and J are TRBV5-4 and TRBJ2-1; 7 bases align to TRBD2. The CDR3 covers 18 residues. V lost 0 bases and J lost 0; bases outside the gene matches: 9. CDR1 is SGHNT and CDR2 is YYREEE in the germline V gene (reference sequence). CDR3 sequence reads: CASSLGARTRSSYNEQFF. DNA for the CDR3: TGTGCCAGCAGCTTGGGGGCCCGGACTAGGAGCTCCTACAATGAGCAGTTCTTC.

The table lists this clone with a few counts. This rearrangement joins TRBV19 to TRBJ1-5, with D tentatively TRBD1 (5 bases). The CDR3 sequence is 15 residues long. CDR1 LNHDA and CDR2 SQIVND come from the germline V gene (reference sequence). Trimming pared 7 bases from V and 9 bases from J, leaving 22 bases between. In nucleotides, the CDR3 is TGTGCCAGTAAGCGGGACCACGCAAAATGGCTGCCCCAGCATTTT. Its protein product is CASKRDHAKWLPQHF.

Written as DNA, the CDR3 is TGTGCCAGCAGATCGGAGCGCGAGCAGTACTTC. This translates into CASRSEREQYF. This chain connects TRBV28 to TRBJ2-7, with D hard to call. Germline CDR1 is MDHEN and CDR2 is SYDVKM. This CDR3 spans 11 amino acids. V was pared by 6 bases and J by 6 bases, with 9 bases between.

This clone was seen a handful of times. This chain connects TRBV28 to TRBJ2-5; TRBD2 matches 9 bases. Germline V gives CDR1 MDHEN, CDR2 SYDVKM. J gave up 5 bases and V 6 bases, and 10 bases lay outside the gene matches. The CDR3 extends over 15 amino acids. The CDR3 is CASRPRGRAGETQYF. The DNA of the CDR3 is TGTGCCAGCAGGCCCCGCGGGAGGGCCGGGGAGACCCAGTACTTC.

This clone appeared a few times. This chain's CDR3 is CTVGASGKMGETQYF. DNA of the CDR3: TGCACCGTCGGGGCTAGCGGGAAAATGGGGGAGACCCAGTACTTC. The chain is built from TRBV1 and TRBJ2-5; TRBD2 is the table's D call, not checked against the DNA. TRBV1 is given as a pseudogene. The CDR3 is 15 amino acids.

In this sample, this clone turned up a few times. The chain carries TRBV30 and TRBJ2-1, with 7 nucleotides matching TRBD2. CDR3 length: 14 residues. Germline V CDR1 and CDR2: GTSNPN, SVGIG (reference sequence). J lost 4 bases, V lost 4 bases, and 7 bases had no gene match. In DNA form, the CDR3 reads TGTGCCTGGAATGGGGGGGGGTCATACAATGAGCAGTTCTTC. Protein product: CAWNGGGSYNEQFF.

The V and J genes are TRBV29-1 and TRBJ2-3, with 8 bases lining up with TRBD2. This CDR3 has 17 amino acids. V lost 5 bases and J lost 2; bases outside the gene matches: 15. Per germline, CDR1 SQVTM and CDR2 ANQGSEA. The CDR3 coding sequence is TGCAGCGTTCGCGCCCCCACCCGGGAGGGCAACACAGATACGCAGTATTTT. Protein product: CSVRAPTREGNTDTQYF.

In its sample, this clone was seen once. CDR3 DNA: TGTGCCAGCAGTGAAGGATCGAGGAACACTGAAGCTTTCTTT. This translates into CASSEGSRNTEAFF. The chain employs TRBV2 and TRBJ1-1; the D is unclear. V was cut by 1 base and J by 1 base, with 7 bases left in between. CDR3 length equals 14 residues. CDR1 and CDR2 (germline): SNHLY, FYNNEI.

The chain carries TRBV9 and TRBJ2-1; TRBD2 matches at 10 bases. With 4 bases clipped from V and 8 bases from J, the junction kept 9 bases outside the gene matches. The CDR3 totals 15 residues. The V gene's germline CDR1 is SGDLS and CDR2 YYNGEE. The CDR3 sequence: CASSLRSGRWDEQFF. Here the CDR3 DNA reads TGTGCCAGCAGCTTACGTAGCGGGAGGTGGGATGAGCAGTTCTTC. The full variable domain, in which reference TRBV9 and TRBJ2-1 provide the parts outside the CDR3, is DSGVTQTPKHLITATGQRVTLRCSPRSGDLSVYWYQQSLDQGLQFLIQYYNGEERAKGNILERFSAQQFPDLHSELNLSSLELGDSALYFCASSLRSGRWDEQFFGPGTRLTVL.

This clone is medium-sized in the sample. The chain joins TRBV30 to TRBJ1-4; D might be TRBD1 (6 bases). The V gene lost 4 bases and the J gene lost 6 bases, with 15 bases spanning the gap. CDR1 is GTSNPN, CDR2 SVGIG, per germline (reference sequence). This CDR3 is 14 amino acids long. The CDR3 bases are TGTGCCTGGACCCCCCAGGGGAGAGATGAAAAACTGTTTTTT. Translated: CAWTPQGRDEKLFF.

In its sample, this clone was seen a few times. The chain is built from TRBV30 and TRBJ1-5; D call uncertain. V was cut by 3 bases and J by 9 bases, with 9 bases left in between. This CDR3 is 11 amino acids long. CDR1 GTSNPN and CDR2 SVGIG come from the germline V gene (reference sequence). Here the CDR3 reads CAWRRTGPQHF. CDR3 DNA sequence: TGTGCCTGGAGGCGCACTGGGCCCCAGCATTTT.

In this sample, this clone turned up a few times. This chain uses TRBV7-8 with TRBJ2-3, with 11 nucleotides matching TRBD2. The length of the CDR3 is 15 residues. Germline V CDR1 and CDR2: SGHVS, FQNEAQ. Unmatched junction bases numbered 5, after V lost 7 bases and J lost 2 bases. The CDR3 bases are TGTGCCAGCAAAATAGCGGGAGGGAACACAGATACGCAGTATTTT. Its translation: CASKIAGGNTDTQYF.